The source of this T cell receptor (beta chain) is a study of blood T cell repertoires in COVID-19. Study details: Some COVID-19 samples were acute and others convalescent; all came from the United States, Italy and Spain. T cells, B-cell-depleted T cells, or PBMCs supplied cDNA or gDNA.

Original processing notes: The assay estimated nucleated cells by amplifying reference gene primers. Profiling relied on immunoSEQ multiplex PCR, and the TCRdb table lists in-frame clones only, not all of them. The V and J calls and clone size come from that table; D and trimming were worked out from the DNA. The sample has approximately 300,000 clones, roughly nine tenths seen once. Trimming pared 5 bases from V and 2 bases from J, leaving 9 bases between. CDR1 is MNHEY, CDR2 SMNVEV, per germline (reference sequence). The CDR3 contains 14 residues. The chain couples TRBV27 to TRBJ2-2; tentatively, D is TRBD1 (6 bases). The specimen was peripheral blood. The receptor comes from a woman in her 50s who had recovered from COVID-19. The CDR3 DNA reads TGTGCCAGCAGTGCACAGGGCAACACCGGGGAGCTGTTTTTT. Its protein product is CASSAQGNTGELFF.